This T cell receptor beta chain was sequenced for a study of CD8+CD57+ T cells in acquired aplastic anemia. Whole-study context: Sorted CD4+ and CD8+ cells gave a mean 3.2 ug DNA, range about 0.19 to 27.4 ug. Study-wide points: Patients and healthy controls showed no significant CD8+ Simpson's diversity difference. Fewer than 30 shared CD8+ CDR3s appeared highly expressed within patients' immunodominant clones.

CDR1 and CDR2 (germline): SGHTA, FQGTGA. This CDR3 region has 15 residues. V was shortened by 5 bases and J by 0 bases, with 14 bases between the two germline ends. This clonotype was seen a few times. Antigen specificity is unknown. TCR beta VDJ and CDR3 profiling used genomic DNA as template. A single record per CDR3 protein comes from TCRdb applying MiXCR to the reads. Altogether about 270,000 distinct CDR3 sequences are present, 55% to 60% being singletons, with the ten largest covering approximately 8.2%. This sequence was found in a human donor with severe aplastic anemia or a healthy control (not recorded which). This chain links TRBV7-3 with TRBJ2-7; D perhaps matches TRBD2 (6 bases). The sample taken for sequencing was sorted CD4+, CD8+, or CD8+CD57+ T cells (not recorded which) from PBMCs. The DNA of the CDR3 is TGTGCCAGCAGCGCCAGCGGGCAGATCTCCTACGAGCAGTACTTC. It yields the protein CASSASGQISYEQYF.